This TCR beta chain is from a study of blood T cell repertoires in COVID-19. Looking at the study overall: From T cells, B-cell-depleted T cells, or PBMCs came the material, which was cDNA or gDNA.

In the authors' methods: Reference gene primer amplification yielded estimated nucleated cell counts. Measured with immunoSEQ multiplex PCR; TCRdb has only the in-frame clones, and not every one. From that table come the V and J calls and clone size; the DNA was used to work out D and trimming. The data show 86,000 or so clones, around 92% seen once. The V end was cut by 6 bases, the J end by 12 bases, with 15 bases between. Germline V CDR1 and CDR2: MDHEN, SYDVKM. There are 12 residues in the CDR3. Material for sequencing was peripheral blood. This TCR was recovered from a woman aged 45-60 years in a cohort sampled during active COVID-19. The chain employs TRBV28 and TRBJ2-1; possible D gene TRBD1, 5 bases. The CDR3 here is CASSPNSRVQFF. DNA of the CDR3: TGTGCCAGCAGCCCCAATTCCAGGGTGCAGTTCTTC.